This T cell receptor beta chain appears in the sequencing data of a study of shared clonotypes between healthy human individuals. Background on the study: The donor group consisted of a couple of women and three men, aged 18 to 49.

The trim removed 0 bases at V and 5 bases at J, leaving 7 bases unmatched. CDR1 is SGHDT and CDR2 is YYEEEE in the germline V gene. CDR3 length: 18 amino acids. Authors' analysis steps: Filtering of immunoSEQ junctional sequences could not match full-length read filtering. Profiled with immunoSEQ multiplex PCR; TCRdb holds only in-frame clones, not every one. Clone size and V and J calls were adopted from that table, with D and trimming inferred from the DNA. In the table there are approximately 640,000 clones, 90% of which are singletons. V and J are TRBV5-6 and TRBJ2-3; 15 bases match TRBD2. This TCR was recovered from a man younger than 35 in good health. Some clones in this sample may be carry-over from other donors' samples. The sample consisted of memory CD8+ T cells from PBMCs. Subset reported: CD45RO+ cells pooled with CCR7-negative TemRA cells. The CDR3 nucleotides read TGTGCCAGCAGCTTGGGGACTAGCGGGAGGGCTTATGGAGATACGCAGTATTTT. It specifies CASSLGTSGRAYGDTQYF.